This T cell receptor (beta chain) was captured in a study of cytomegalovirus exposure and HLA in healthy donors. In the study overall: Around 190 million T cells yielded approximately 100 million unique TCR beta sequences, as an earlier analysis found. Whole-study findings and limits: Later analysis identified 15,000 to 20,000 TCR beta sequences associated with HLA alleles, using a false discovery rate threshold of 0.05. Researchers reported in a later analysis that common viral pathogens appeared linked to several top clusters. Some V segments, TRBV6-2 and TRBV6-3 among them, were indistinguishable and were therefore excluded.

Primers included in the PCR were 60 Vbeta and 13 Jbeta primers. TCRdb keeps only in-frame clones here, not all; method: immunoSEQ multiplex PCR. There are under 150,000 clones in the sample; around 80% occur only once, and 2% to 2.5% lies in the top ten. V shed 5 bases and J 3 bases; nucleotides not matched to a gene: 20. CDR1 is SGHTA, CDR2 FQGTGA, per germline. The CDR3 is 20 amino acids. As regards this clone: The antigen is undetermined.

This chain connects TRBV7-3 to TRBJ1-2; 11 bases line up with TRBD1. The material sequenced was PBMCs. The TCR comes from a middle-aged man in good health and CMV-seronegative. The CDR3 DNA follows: TGTGCCAGCAGCGCCTTTACCGGGACAGGGGGGAACCTCAGGGACTATGGCTACACCTTC. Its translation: CASSAFTGTGGNLRDYGYTF.